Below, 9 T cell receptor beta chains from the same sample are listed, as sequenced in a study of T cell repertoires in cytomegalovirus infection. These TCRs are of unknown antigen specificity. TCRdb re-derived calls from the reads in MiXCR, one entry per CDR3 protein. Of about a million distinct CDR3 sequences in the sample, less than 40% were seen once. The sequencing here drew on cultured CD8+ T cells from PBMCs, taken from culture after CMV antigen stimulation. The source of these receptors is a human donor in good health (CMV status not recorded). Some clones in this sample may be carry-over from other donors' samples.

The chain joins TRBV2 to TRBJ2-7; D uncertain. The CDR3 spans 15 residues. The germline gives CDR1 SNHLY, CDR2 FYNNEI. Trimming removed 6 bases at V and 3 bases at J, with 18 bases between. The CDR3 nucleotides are TGTGCCAGCAGGGATACCGGGCTACTCTTCTACGAGCAGTACTTC. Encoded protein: CASRDTGLLFYEQYF.

The CDR3 DNA reads as TGCGCCAGCAGGGCAGGAAGCGGATCCTACAATGAGCAGTTCTTC. Encoded protein: CASRAGSGSYNEQFF. V and J are TRBV5-1 and TRBJ2-1; D is possibly TRBD2 (5 bases). Germline loops: CDR1 SGHRS, CDR2 YFSETQ. Trimming pared 5 bases from V and 1 base from J, leaving 13 bases between. The length of the CDR3 is 15 residues.

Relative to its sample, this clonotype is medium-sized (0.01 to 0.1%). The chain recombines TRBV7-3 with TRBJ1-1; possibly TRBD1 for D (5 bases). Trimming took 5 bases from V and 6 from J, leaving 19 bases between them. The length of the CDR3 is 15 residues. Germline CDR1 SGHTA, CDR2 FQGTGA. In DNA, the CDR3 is TGTGCCAGCAGCCTAGGGACCGGGTTAGGGGCTGAAGCTTTCTTT. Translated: CASSLGTGLGAEAFF.

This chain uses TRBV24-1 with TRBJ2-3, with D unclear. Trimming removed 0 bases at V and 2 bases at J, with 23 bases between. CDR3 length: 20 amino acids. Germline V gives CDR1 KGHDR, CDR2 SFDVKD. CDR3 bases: TGTGCCACCAGTGATTTGCTGACATACTCTGGTCTGGATTACACAGATACGCAGTATTTT. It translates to CATSDLLTYSGLDYTDTQYF.

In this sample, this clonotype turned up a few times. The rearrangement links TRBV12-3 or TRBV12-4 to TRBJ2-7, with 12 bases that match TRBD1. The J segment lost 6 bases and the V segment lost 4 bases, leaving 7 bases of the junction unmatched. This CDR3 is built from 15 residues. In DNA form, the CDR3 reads TGTGCCAGCAGTTCGACCGGGACAGGGGGCATCGAGCAGTACTTC. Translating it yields CASSSTGTGGIEQYF.

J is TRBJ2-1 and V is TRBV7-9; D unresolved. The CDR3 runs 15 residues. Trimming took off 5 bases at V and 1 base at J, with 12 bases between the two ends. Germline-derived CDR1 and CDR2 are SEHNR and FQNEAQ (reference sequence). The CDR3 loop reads CASSPTQLSYNEQFF. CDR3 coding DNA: TGTGCCAGCAGCCCTACGCAGTTATCCTACAATGAGCAGTTCTTC.

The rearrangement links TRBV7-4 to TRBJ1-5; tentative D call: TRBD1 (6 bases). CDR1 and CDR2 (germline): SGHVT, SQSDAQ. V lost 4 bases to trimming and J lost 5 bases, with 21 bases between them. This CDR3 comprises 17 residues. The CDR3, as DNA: TGTGCCAGCAGCTCGTGGGGCTTTCCCGGGGGGCATCAGCCCCAGCATTTT. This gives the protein CASSSWGFPGGHQPQHF.

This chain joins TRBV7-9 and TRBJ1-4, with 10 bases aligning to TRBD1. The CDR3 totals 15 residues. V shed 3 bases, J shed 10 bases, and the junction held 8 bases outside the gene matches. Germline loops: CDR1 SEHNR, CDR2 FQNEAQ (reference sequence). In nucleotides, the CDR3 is TGTGCCAGCAGCTTTCCGGGACAGGGGAGTAGAAAACTGTTTTTT. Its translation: CASSFPGQGSRKLFF.

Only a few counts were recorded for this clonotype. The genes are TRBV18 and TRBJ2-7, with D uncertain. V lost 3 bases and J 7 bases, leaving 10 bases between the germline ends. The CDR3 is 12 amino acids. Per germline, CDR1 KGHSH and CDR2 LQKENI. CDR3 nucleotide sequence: TGTGCCAGCTCACCGAACGCGCGAGAGCAGTACTTC. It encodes CASSPNAREQYF.